The next 31 T cell receptor beta chains were all read from a single sample in a study of T cells in Graves' hyperthyroidism and ophthalmopathy (dated by TCRdb to the late 2010s). The library was generated by multiplex PCR. TCRdb names Illumina HiSeq 2000 as the instrument used. The TCR beta CDR3 regions were amplified from RNA transcripts. For the first round of RT-PCR on the TCR CDR3, the HTBI primer set was used together with the Qiagen OneStep RT-PCR kit. The public reads were reprocessed in TCRdb via fastp at Q25 and MiXCR, keeping in-frame beta chains. Each entry is one CDR3 protein sequence, shown with its most common DNA and genes. The sample data list 400,000 to 550,000 distinct CDR3 sequences, and less than 25% of these were observed just once. The ten biggest clones cover 11% of the sample. The sample consisted of blood. All receptors derive from a woman younger than 45 with Graves' ophthalmopathy.

This clonotype was detected ten times or more. The rearrangement uses TRBV20-1 and TRBJ2-5; 7 bases agree with TRBD1. Germline V lookup: CDR1 DFQATT, CDR2 SNEGSKA (reference sequence). The CDR3 loop spans 11 amino acids. Trimming at V came to 7 bases and at J to 2 bases, leaving 1 base not matched to a gene. The CDR3 coding sequence is TGCAGTGGACAGGGACAAGAGACCCAGTACTTC. Amino acids: CSGQGQETQYF.

There are many counts of this clonotype. This rearrangement joins TRBV29-1 to TRBJ1-1, with TRBD1 as a possible D gene (5 bases). V shed 1 base and J shed 3 bases, with 9 bases lying between them. The CDR3 runs 13 residues. Germline V gene sequence: CDR1 SQVTM, CDR2 ANQGSEA. CDR3 sequence (DNA): TGCAGCGTTGAAGGGCAGGGTTACACTGAAGCTTTCTTT. Amino acid sequence: CSVEGQGYTEAFF. The full variable domain, rest sourced from reference TRBV29-1 and TRBJ1-1, is SAVISQKPSRDICQRGTSLTIQCQVDSQVTMMFWYRQQPGQSLTLIATANQGSEATYESGFVIDKFPISRPNLTFSTLTVSNMSPEDSSIYLCSVEGQGYTEAFFGQGTRLTVV.

This clonotype was seen at least ten times. The rearrangement joins TRBV28 to TRBJ2-5; D gene unclear. The V and J ends lost 4 bases and 2 bases respectively, with 14 bases between them. The CDR3 loop spans 15 amino acids. Germline V gene data show CDR1 as MDHEN and CDR2 as SYDVKM. The CDR3 reads CASSSPSDEQETQYF. The DNA for the CDR3 is TGTGCCAGCAGTTCCCCCAGCGACGAGCAAGAGACCCAGTACTTC.

In this sample, this clonotype turned up many times. V and J are TRBV28 and TRBJ1-1; D is unresolved. Germline-derived CDR1 and CDR2 are MDHEN and SYDVKM. V was pared by 1 base and J by 12 bases, with 6 bases between. The CDR3 is made up of 10 amino acids. The CDR3: CASSLYRTFF. CDR3 nucleotides: TGTGCCAGCAGTTTATATCGGACTTTCTTT.

This clonotype was seen repeatedly, ten times or more. V usage is TRBV2 and J usage is TRBJ2-7, with D uncertain. Germline values: CDR1 SNHLY, CDR2 FYNNEI. The CDR3 length is 16 residues. With 0 bases removed from V and 3 bases from J, the gap between germline ends came to 15 bases. CDR3 nucleotide sequence: TGTGCCAGCAGTGAAGCAGAACAGAGCATCTACTACGAGCAGTACTTC. Translated, it gives CASSEAEQSIYYEQYF.

This clonotype showed up just a few times. An end of the junction does not agree with germline; a read error may underlie this. The chain is built from TRBV5-4 and TRBJ2-7, with D perhaps matching TRBD2 (6 bases). The germline V gene has CDR1 SGHNT and CDR2 YYREEE (reference sequence). This CDR3 is 14 amino acids long. The CDR3 DNA reads TGTACCAGCAGCCTCGGGACTCGCAACTACGAGCAGTACTTC. It codes for CTSSLGTRNYEQYF.

In its sample, this clonotype was seen many times. The rearrangement uses TRBV6-5 and TRBJ1-2; D gene ambiguous. Germline V gene data show CDR1 as MNHEY and CDR2 as SVGAGI. The CDR3 is 15 amino acids. V lost 0 bases and J 10 bases, leaving 18 bases between the germline ends. The CDR3 DNA follows: TGTGCCAGCAGTTACTCTTTCGGGGTCGAATGGGACTACACCTTC. Protein product: CASSYSFGVEWDYTF.

The chain links TRBV4-3 to TRBJ2-2; 10 bases map to TRBD1. This CDR3 has 16 residues. Germline CDR1 is LGHNA and CDR2 is YSLEER. Unmatched junction bases numbered 11, after V lost 8 bases and J lost 5 bases. The DNA of the CDR3 is TGCGCCAGCTCCGGACAGGGGGATTTGAGTACCGGGGAGCTGTTTTTT. Translation gives CASSGQGDLSTGELFF.

This clonotype was recorded at least ten times. The junction shows a germline mismatch at one end, possibly a read error. The rearrangement links TRBV27 to TRBJ1-1; D is unresolved. The CDR3 extends over 13 amino acids. Germline V lookup: CDR1 MNHEY, CDR2 SMNVEV (reference sequence). DNA for the CDR3: TGTGCCAGCAGCTTATCCCGGAACACTGAAGCTTTCTTT. It translates to CASSLSRNTEAFF.

This clonotype was detected many times. This chain joins TRBV3-1 and TRBJ1-1; D is unclear. Trimming removed 2 bases from V and 3 bases from J, with 7 bases in between. This CDR3 is 13 amino acids long. Germline assignment: CDR1 LGHDT and CDR2 YNNKEL (reference sequence). Written as DNA, the CDR3 is TGTGCCAGCAGCCAAATACAAGACACTGAAGCTTTCTTT. It yields the protein CASSQIQDTEAFF.

This clonotype has only a few counts. This chain uses TRBV25-1 with TRBJ2-7; D is unresolved. This CDR3 comprises 14 residues. V gave up 1 base and J gave up 3 bases, with 10 bases separating them. Germline loops: CDR1 MGHDK, CDR2 SYGVNS. The CDR3 DNA reads TGTGCCAGCAGTGAATTGAACAGAGGCTACGAGCAGTACTTC. It translates to CASSELNRGYEQYF.

This clonotype was detected ten times or more. The chain links TRBV7-2 to TRBJ1-2; TRBD1 might be the D (6 bases). There are 14 residues in the CDR3. V was pared by 5 bases and J by 4 bases, with 14 bases between. Germline loops: CDR1 SGHTA, CDR2 FQGNSA. The CDR3: CASSERGTVYGYTF. In DNA form, the CDR3 reads TGTGCCAGCAGCGAAAGGGGGACGGTCTATGGCTACACCTTC.

V is TRBV7-9 and J is TRBJ2-5; no definite D call. The germline gives CDR1 SEHNR, CDR2 FQNEAQ (reference sequence). V dropped 3 bases and J dropped 5 bases, with 13 bases sitting between them. The CDR3 length is 14 residues. DNA for the CDR3: TGTGCCAGCAGCTTCCTATCTCCTGGGGAGACCCAGTACTTC. Its translation is CASSFLSPGETQYF.

The sample holds many counts of this clonotype. The J gene is TRBJ2-5, the V gene TRBV6-2 or TRBV6-3; tentatively, D is TRBD1 (6 bases). This CDR3 is 14 amino acids long. V was pared by 6 bases and J by 5 bases, with 16 bases between. CDR1 MNHEY and CDR2 SVGEGT come from the germline V gene. The CDR3 reads CASRTPRTVETQYF. CDR3 bases: TGTGCCAGCAGAACTCCAAGGACAGTGGAGACCCAGTACTTC.

This sequence joins TRBV30 and TRBJ2-7, with a weak D call TRBD1 (5 bases). Trimming removed 0 bases at V and 4 bases at J, with 13 bases between. The CDR3 consists of 14 residues. The germline gives CDR1 GTSNPN, CDR2 SVGIG (reference sequence). CDR3 in amino acids: CAWSVGHGLYEQYF. In nucleotides, the CDR3 is TGTGCCTGGAGTGTAGGACATGGGCTTTACGAGCAGTACTTC.

This clonotype came up a few times. The junction shows a germline mismatch at one end, possibly a read error. The rearrangement uses TRBV6-1 and TRBJ2-4; a possible D gene is TRBD2 (6 bases). The CDR3 loop spans 16 amino acids. Looked up from germline, CDR1 is MNHNS and CDR2 is SASEGT. CDR3: CASVYRRDGAKNIKYF. The CDR3 nucleotides read TGTGCCAGCGTGTACCGGAGGGATGGGGCCAAAAACATTAAGTACTTC.

This clonotype was counted only a few times. V is TRBV11-1 and J is TRBJ1-1; 7 positions agree with TRBD1. J gave up 3 bases and V 5 bases, and 12 bases lay outside the gene matches. The CDR3 runs 16 residues. CDR1 and CDR2 from the germline V gene are SGHAT and FQDESV (reference sequence). CDR3 coding DNA: TGTGCCAGCAGCCAAAACGGACAGGTTGGGGACACTGAAGCTTTCTTT. The encoded protein is CASSQNGQVGDTEAFF.

This clonotype was observed many times. V gene TRBV4-1 combines with J gene TRBJ2-7; a possible D gene is TRBD2 (6 bases). Trimming shortened V by 3 bases and J by 6 bases, and 12 bases separated the two germline ends. Germline CDR1 is MGHRA and CDR2 is YSYEKL. CDR3 size: 13 residues. The CDR3 nucleotides are TGCGCCAGCAGCCAGGGGGGACTCGCCGAGCAGTACTTC. This gives the protein CASSQGGLAEQYF.

This clonotype was detected a few times. The CDR3 DNA reads TGTGCCAGCAGTGATCCGACAGGGGTCGCCAAAAACATTCAGTACTTC. This gives the protein CASSDPTGVAKNIQYF. The chain is built from TRBV6-1 and TRBJ2-4; 8 nucleotides line up with TRBD1. The V gene's germline CDR1 is MNHNS and CDR2 SASEGT. The CDR3 sequence is 16 residues long. The J segment lost 1 base and the V segment lost 3 bases, leaving 5 bases of the junction unmatched.

The table lists this clonotype with many counts. The chain joins TRBV2 to TRBJ2-5, with D maybe TRBD1 (7 bases). V shed 7 bases and J shed 5 bases, with 17 bases lying between them. The CDR3 runs to 14 residues. The germline CDR1 and CDR2 sequences are SNHLY and FYNNEI. This CDR3 reads CASMRDSSMETQYF. DNA for the CDR3: TGTGCCAGCATGCGGGACAGTTCGATGGAGACCCAGTACTTC.

The J gene is TRBJ2-4, the V gene TRBV28; TRBD2 might be the D (5 bases). CDR3 length: 16 amino acids. V gave up 7 bases and J gave up 0 bases, with 16 bases separating them. Per germline, CDR1 MDHEN and CDR2 SYDVKM. CDR3 nucleotide sequence: TGTGCCAGCACCGGGGTTTGGGCCTTAGCCAAAAACATTCAGTACTTC. Amino acid sequence: CASTGVWALAKNIQYF. Combining the CDR3 with reference TRBV28 and TRBJ2-4 gives the whole variable domain DVKVTQSSRYLVKRTGEKVFLECVQDMDHENMFWYRQDPGLGLRLIYFSYDVKMKEKGDIPEGYSVSREKKERFSLILESASTNQTSMYLCASTGVWALAKNIQYFGAGTRLSVL.

The V gene is TRBV7-2, the J gene TRBJ2-5, with 8 bases aligning to TRBD2. Trimming took 2 bases from V and 1 from J; bases not matched to a gene: 3. This CDR3 has 15 residues. Per the germline V gene, CDR1 is SGHTA and CDR2 is FQGNSA. CDR3: CASSLSRGAQETQYF. The CDR3 DNA follows: TGTGCCAGCAGCTTATCGCGGGGGGCCCAAGAGACCCAGTACTTC.

The chain recombines TRBV20-1 with TRBJ1-3, with unresolved D. CDR1 is DFQATT, CDR2 SNEGSKA, per germline (reference sequence). CDR3 size: 14 residues. The V gene lost 6 bases and the J gene lost 6 bases, with 18 bases spanning the gap. As DNA, the CDR3 is TGCAGTGCCCCAGGTGGTTCCCTGGAAAACACCATATATTTT. Translated, it gives CSAPGGSLENTIYF.

Comments on this clonotype: A much more abundant neighbour one base away suggests this may be a read error. The V and J genes are TRBV19 and TRBJ1-2; 10 nucleotides match TRBD1. CDR1 and CDR2 from the germline V gene are LNHDA and SQIVND (reference sequence). The V gene end was trimmed by 3 bases and the J gene end by 3 bases; junction bases not matched to a gene: 4. The CDR3 loop spans 15 amino acids. CDR3 protein: CASSMAGTGDYGYTF. As DNA, the CDR3 is TGTGCCAGTAGTATGGCCGGGACAGGGGACTATGGCTACACCTTC.

This clonotype was counted at least ten times. The CDR3 reads CASSRQGRSTEAFF. CDR3 in DNA: TGTGCCAGCAGTCGACAGGGCCGCAGTACTGAAGCTTTCTTT. The V call is TRBV5-6, the J call TRBJ1-1; 7 bases match TRBD1. V shed 5 bases and J 5 bases; nucleotides not matched to a gene: 9. The CDR3 runs to 14 residues. Per the germline V gene, CDR1 is SGHDT and CDR2 is YYEEEE. The full variable domain, its missing parts supplied by reference TRBV5-6 and TRBJ1-1, is DAGVTQSPTHLIKTRGQQVTLRCSPKSGHDTVSWYQQALGQGPQFIFQYYEEEERQRGNFPDRFSGHQFPNYSSELNVNALLLGDSALYLCASSRQGRSTEAFFGQGTRLTVV.

This chain connects TRBV9 to TRBJ2-2; a possible D gene is TRBD1 (5 bases). This CDR3 comprises 14 residues. Germline V gives CDR1 SGDLS, CDR2 YYNGEE. V lost 3 bases and J 2 bases, leaving 8 bases between the germline ends. CDR3 in DNA: TGTGCCAGCAGCGCCGGACAAAACACCGGGGAGCTGTTTTTT. Translated: CASSAGQNTGELFF.

CDR3 residues: CASSQDREDPTEAFF. Here the CDR3 DNA reads TGTGCCAGCAGCCAAGATCGGGAGGACCCCACTGAAGCTTTCTTT. The chain links TRBV14 to TRBJ1-1; D is ambiguous. Germline-derived CDR1 and CDR2 are SGHDN and FVKESK. V gave up 0 bases and J gave up 4 bases, with 12 bases separating them. CDR3 length equals 15 residues.

About this clonotype itself: Just one base apart from a much larger clone, this may be a read error. The genes are TRBV19 and TRBJ2-5, with TRBD2 matching over 7 bases. This CDR3 has 13 amino acids. Germline values: CDR1 LNHDA, CDR2 SQIVND (reference sequence). J gave up 9 bases and V 5 bases, and 9 bases lay outside the gene matches. This CDR3 is CASSPPDREAQYF. The CDR3 DNA is TGTGCCAGTAGTCCCCCGGACCGGGAGGCCCAGTACTTC.

This clonotype was seen many times. The genes are TRBV7-7 and TRBJ1-1; D unclear. The CDR3 runs 11 residues. Germline values: CDR1 SSHAT, CDR2 FNYEAQ (reference sequence). The CDR3 reads CALGRFPEAFF. The CDR3 nucleotides are TGTGCTTTGGGCAGGTTCCCTGAAGCTTTCTTT.

This clonotype came up many times. The gene calls are TRBV2 and TRBJ2-7, with no clear D. The CDR3 length is 14 residues. Germline CDR1 and CDR2: SNHLY and FYNNEI. V was trimmed by 4 bases and J by 2 bases, leaving 12 bases between them. The CDR3 loop reads CASSVVTRAYEQYF. The CDR3 nucleotides are TGTGCCAGCAGTGTTGTGACACGAGCCTACGAGCAGTACTTC. Full variable domain (outside the CDR3, taken from reference TRBV2 and TRBJ2-7): EPEVTQTPSHQVTQMGQEVILRCVPISNHLYFYWYRQILGQKVEFLVSFYNNEISEKSEIFDDQFSVERPDGSNFTLKIRSTKLEDSAMYFCASSVVTRAYEQYFGPGTRLTVT.

This clonotype was picked up many times. The V call is TRBV6-1, the J call TRBJ2-3, with TRBD1 identical over 7 bases. The CDR3 length is 14 residues. Losses at the gene ends were 5 bases for V and 2 bases for J; bases not matched to a gene: 4. The germline CDR1 and CDR2 sequences are MNHNS and SASEGT. The CDR3: CASSPGQNTDTQYF. CDR3 DNA sequence: TGTGCCAGCAGTCCGGGACAGAACACAGATACGCAGTATTTT.